The clone carrying this T cell receptor (beta chain) was picked up a small number of times. TCRdb's copy holds only in-frame clones and misses some; the assay was immunoSEQ multiplex PCR. The table lists 35,000 to 45,000 clones, around 77% of them singletons, with approximately 2.5% in the top ten. The source of the sample is a study of radiotherapy plus CTLA-4 blockade in lung cancer. There are 15 residues in the CDR3. The germline V gene has CDR1 SGHDT and CDR2 YYEEEE. The V gene is TRBV5-6, the J gene TRBJ2-5; 7 bases map to TRBD1. The J call is doubtful: the DNA matches TRBJ2-7 better. The sequenced sample was peripheral blood, obtained from a patient treated with radiotherapy plus ipilimumab. This clonotype originated in a human donor with non-small cell lung cancer whose response to radiotherapy plus ipilimumab could not be evaluated. CDR3: CASSSETGRLVEQYF. In DNA, the CDR3 is TGTGCCAGCAGCTCTGAGACAGGGAGACTGGTCGAGCAGTACTTC.